This T cell receptor beta chain was recorded in a study of T cells after yellow fever vaccination. Overall study results and limits: FACS-sorted repertoires could contain abundant clonotypes contaminating from the bulk population.

The CDR3 consists of 13 residues. Germline CDR1 and CDR2: SGHKS and YYEKEE (reference sequence). The ends were cut back, 8 bases at V and 1 base at J, with 11 bases in the middle. About this clonotype itself: What it binds is unknown.

Template switching by 5'RACE produced TCR cDNA, adding a universal primer site and UMIs. TCRdb re-called the 5' RACE reads through MiXCR, storing one row per CDR3 protein. The sample lists approximately 510,000 distinct CDR3 sequences, just over 20% occurring once. This specimen was PBMCs, taken 21 days after the first yellow fever vaccination. The J gene is TRBJ2-3, the V gene TRBV5-5, with D possibly matching TRBD1 (6 bases). The receptor comes from a man aged 18 to 30 who received the YFV17D yellow fever vaccine. In DNA, the CDR3 is TGTGCCAGTGGACAGAGTGGCACAGATACGCAGTATTTT. Translating gives CASGQSGTDTQYF.